The 19 T cell receptor beta chains in this list originate from one sample, sequenced in a study of response to subunit inactivated influenza vaccine. Each CDR3 protein is one row after TCRdb ran MiXCR on the RT-PCR reads. The sample has about 570,000 distinct CDR3 sequences; 11% are singletons. These data also featured in a second study, about T cells expressing NK-cell markers. In that study: TCR beta libraries carry UMIs added by 5'RACE template switching.

This specimen was PBMCs from blood, taken on the day of vaccination. The source is a man aged 45-65 years who received an inactivated influenza vaccine.

The gene calls are TRBV10-1 and TRBJ2-7; 7 bases match TRBD1. CDR3 size: 14 residues. Germline V gene lookup returns CDR1 WNHNN and CDR2 SYGVQD (reference sequence). V shed 3 bases, J shed 6 bases, and the junction held 8 bases outside the gene matches. The CDR3 reads CASSDIQGVSEQYF. CDR3 in DNA: TGCGCCAGCAGTGATATCCAGGGGGTAAGCGAGCAGTACTTC.

This clonotype was detected only a few times. This chain joins TRBV6-2 or TRBV6-3 and TRBJ1-2; the match to TRBD1 covers 7 bases. V dropped 6 bases and J dropped 6; count of bases not matched to a gene: 10. The germline V gene has CDR1 MNHEY and CDR2 SVGEGT. The CDR3 sequence is 14 residues long. CDR3: CASRAQGLDHGYTF. The CDR3, as DNA: TGTGCCAGCAGGGCACAGGGGTTGGATCATGGCTACACCTTC.

This clonotype was found a few times. This chain links TRBV12-3 or TRBV12-4 with TRBJ2-3; 12 bases fit TRBD2. The CDR3 totals 15 residues. The J segment lost 8 bases and the V segment lost 7 bases, leaving 10 bases of the junction unmatched. This CDR3 is CASIPSGGAWGTQYF. As DNA, the CDR3 is TGTGCCAGCATCCCTAGCGGGGGGGCTTGGGGTACGCAGTATTTT.

Only a few counts were recorded for this clonotype. J is TRBJ2-2 and V is TRBV30, with 9 bases that match TRBD2. CDR3 length: 15 residues. V gave up 0 bases and J gave up 6 bases; unmatched junction bases: 5. CDR1 is GTSNPN and CDR2 is SVGIG in the germline V gene (reference sequence). DNA for the CDR3: TGTGCCTGGAGTGTGGATTTAGCGGGAGCCGGGGAGCTGTTTTTT. This sequence encodes CAWSVDLAGAGELFF.

This chain links TRBV6-5 with TRBJ2-7; unclear D gene. The V gene's germline CDR1 is MNHEY and CDR2 SVGAGI. Trimming removed 2 bases at V and 2 bases at J, with 10 bases between. CDR3 length equals 14 residues. The CDR3 nucleotides are TGTGCCAGCAGTTACGGACCCGTAGCCTACGAGCAGTACTTC. Encoded protein: CASSYGPVAYEQYF.

The chain combines TRBV7-2 with TRBJ2-5; D perhaps matches TRBD2 (5 bases). The CDR3 extends over 15 amino acids. V was trimmed by 5 bases and J by 1 base, leaving 14 bases between them. Germline values: CDR1 SGHTA, CDR2 FQGNSA. The CDR3 loop reads CASSPRGGRQETQYF. CDR3 bases: TGTGCCAGCAGCCCTCGGGGTGGACGCCAAGAGACCCAGTACTTC.

The rearrangement uses TRBV18 and TRBJ2-7; D not resolved. From germline, CDR1 is KGHSH and CDR2 LQKENI. This CDR3 contains 16 residues. Trimming shortened V by 6 bases and J by 2 bases, and 20 bases separated the two germline ends. CDR3 protein: CASSETQERVPYEQYF. The CDR3 DNA reads TGTGCCAGCTCCGAAACGCAGGAGCGTGTTCCCTACGAGCAGTACTTC.

Turning to this clonotype: Possible read error: a much larger clone is one base away. The CDR3 nucleotides read TGTGCCAGCAGCTTAGTGGGGCAGGTGGGATACAATGAGCAGTTCTTC. Translation: CASSLVGQVGYNEQFF. This rearrangement joins TRBV7-2 to TRBJ2-1; TRBD1 might be the D (5 bases). The ends were cut back, 1 base at V and 4 bases at J, with 14 bases in the middle. This CDR3 has 16 residues. The V gene's germline CDR1 is SGHTA and CDR2 FQGNSA.

This clonotype occurred a few times. The CDR3 sequence: CSVVWESYEQYF. For the CDR3, the DNA is TGCAGCGTTGTTTGGGAATCCTACGAGCAGTACTTC. The V and J genes are TRBV29-1 and TRBJ2-7, with D unresolved. CDR3 size: 12 residues. Germline loops: CDR1 SQVTM, CDR2 ANQGSEA. Trimming left V 4 bases short and J 1 base short, with 8 bases between.

This clonotype was counted ten times or more. The chain joins TRBV14 to TRBJ2-3, with D hard to call. Germline V gives CDR1 SGHDN, CDR2 FVKESK. This CDR3 spans 12 amino acids. The V and J ends lost 4 bases and 8 bases respectively, with 10 bases between them. Written as DNA, the CDR3 is TGTGCCAGCAGCCCTGACTTGGGTACGCAGTATTTT. Encoded protein: CASSPDLGTQYF. The entire variable domain, with the rest obtained from reference TRBV14 and TRBJ2-3, is as follows: EAGVTQFPSHSVIEKGQTVTLRCDPISGHDNLYWYRRVMGKEIKFLLHFVKESKQDESGMPNNRFLAERTGGTYSTLKVQPAELEDSGVYFCASSPDLGTQYFGPGTRLTVL.

This clonotype was observed a few times. The chain uses TRBV21-1 and TRBJ1-1. TRBV21-1 is assigned pseudogene status. This CDR3 contains 14 residues. The CDR3 here is CASSNETLNTEAFF. DNA for the CDR3: TGTGCCAGCAGCAATGAAACTTTGAACACTGAAGCTTTCTTT.

This clonotype was found a few times. This rearrangement joins TRBV24-1 to TRBJ2-6, with D perhaps matching TRBD1 (5 bases). The germline gives CDR1 KGHDR, CDR2 SFDVKD. V was cut by 9 bases and J by 0 bases, with 8 bases left in between. The CDR3 extends over 14 amino acids. CDR3 loop: CATGTGSGANVLTF. The CDR3 coding sequence is TGTGCCACCGGAACAGGCTCTGGGGCCAACGTCCTGACTTTC.

A few counts support this clonotype. This chain uses TRBV27 with TRBJ2-7; 7 positions match TRBD2. The CDR3 consists of 15 residues. V lost 3 bases, J lost 0 bases, and 5 bases stayed unmatched. Germline-derived CDR1 and CDR2 are MNHEY and SMNVEV (reference sequence). The DNA for the CDR3 is TGTGCCAGCAGTTTTGGGAGCGGGGTCTCCTACGAGCAGTACTTC. Its translation is CASSFGSGVSYEQYF.

The chain is built from TRBV12-3 or TRBV12-4 and TRBJ1-4; TRBD1 aligns across 7 bases. The CDR3 consists of 15 residues. J gave up 8 bases and V 5 bases, and 11 bases lay outside the gene matches. CDR3 residues: CASSPQVSGQEKLFF. CDR3 DNA sequence: TGTGCCAGCAGTCCCCAGGTGTCGGGACAGGAAAAACTGTTTTTT.

The chain couples TRBV6-4 to TRBJ2-1, with D perhaps TRBD1 or TRBD2 (6 bases each). Germline V CDR1 and CDR2: MRHNA, SNTAGT. The CDR3 is 16 residues long. Trimming removed 4 bases from V and 2 bases from J, with 15 bases in between. The CDR3 here is CASSGGAGRPYNEQFF. For the CDR3, the DNA is TGTGCCAGCAGTGGGGGGGCAGGGAGGCCCTACAATGAGCAGTTCTTC.

V and J are TRBV11-1 and TRBJ2-2; D gene ambiguous. Germline CDR1 and CDR2: SGHAT and FQDESV (reference sequence). V lost 5 bases and J 0 bases, leaving 16 bases between the germline ends. This CDR3 is built from 17 residues. CDR3 bases: TGTGCCAGCAGCCCGGGCACCAAACTATCGAACACCGGGGAGCTGTTTTTT. It is translated as CASSPGTKLSNTGELFF. Full variable domain (rest looked up from reference TRBV11-1 and TRBJ2-2): EAEVAQSPRYKITEKSQAVAFWCDPISGHATLYWYRQILGQGPELLVQFQDESVVDDSQLPKDRFSAERLKGVDSTLKIQPAELGDSAMYLCASSPGTKLSNTGELFFGEGSRLTVL.

The chain carries TRBV29-1 and TRBJ2-3, with D perhaps TRBD2 (6 bases). The CDR3 spans 13 residues. V was trimmed by 4 bases and J by 4 bases, leaving 12 bases between them. The germline CDR1 and CDR2 sequences are SQVTM and ANQGSEA. This CDR3 reads CSVAASEADTQYF. CDR3 DNA sequence: TGCAGCGTTGCGGCTAGCGAGGCAGATACGCAGTATTTT.

This clonotype was observed a handful of times. This chain joins TRBV7-2 and TRBJ1-1; no clear D gene. The CDR3 loop spans 15 amino acids. Between the trimmed V and J ends, which lost 5 bases and 0 bases, there was a span of 13 bases. Germline CDR1 and CDR2: SGHTA and FQGNSA. The DNA of the CDR3 is TGTGCCAGCAGCCCCATCCCGGGGTTGAACACTGAAGCTTTCTTT. It specifies CASSPIPGLNTEAFF.

The chain joins TRBV6-2 or TRBV6-3 to TRBJ2-3, with D possibly called TRBD1 or TRBD2 (5 bases each). The ends were cut back, 8 bases at V and 5 bases at J, with 20 bases in the middle. Germline lookup yields CDR1 MNHEY and CDR2 SVGEGT. This CDR3 is built from 15 residues. CDR3 in amino acids: CASSHGGYQGDTQYF. The CDR3 DNA is TGTGCCAGCTCTCATGGCGGGTACCAGGGAGATACGCAGTATTTT.